The 21 T cell receptor beta chains listed next were all sequenced from one sample in a study of CD8 T cells in ankylosing spondylitis. TCRdb re-analysed the 5' RACE reads in MiXCR, keeping a single row per CDR3 protein. The sample carries some 130,000 distinct CDR3 sequences, 7% to 8% recorded once. The sample consisted of blood, either unsorted or a sorted T cell fraction (not recorded which). These receptors originate from a female donor with ankylosing spondylitis or in good health (not recorded which).

This clonotype was recorded at least ten times. The chain is built from TRBV7-3 and TRBJ1-3; D unclear. The V and J ends lost 1 base and 0 bases respectively, with 19 bases between them. The V gene's germline CDR1 is SGHTA and CDR2 FQGTGA. The CDR3 is made up of 19 amino acids. DNA for the CDR3: TGTGCCAGCAGCTTAAAGGAAAAGGTCGACGGACCCTCTGGAAACACCATATATTTT. As protein: CASSLKEKVDGPSGNTIYF.

This clonotype was recorded many times. The J gene is TRBJ2-1, the V gene TRBV20-1; D assignment may be TRBD1 or TRBD2 (5 bases each). V dropped 6 bases and J dropped 4 bases, with 19 bases sitting between them. The length of the CDR3 is 15 residues. Germline CDR1 DFQATT, CDR2 SNEGSKA (reference sequence). For the CDR3, the DNA is TGCAGTGCGTTAGCAGGGAGAACCACTTACAATGAGCAGTTCTTC. This gives the protein CSALAGRTTYNEQFF.

This clonotype was found many times. The chain combines TRBV10-3 with TRBJ2-6, with D perhaps TRBD1 (6 bases). Per germline, CDR1 ENHRY and CDR2 SYGVKD. Trimming shortened V by 6 bases and J by 0 bases, and 15 bases separated the two germline ends. This CDR3 is 17 amino acids long. The CDR3 DNA reads TGTGCCATCAGAGCCGGGACATCCCTCTCTGGGGCCAACGTCCTGACTTTC. Protein sequence: CAIRAGTSLSGANVLTF.

This clonotype occurred many times. The chain employs TRBV7-8 and TRBJ1-1, with D unclear. The germline V and J ends were trimmed by 5 bases and 0 bases, with 7 bases remaining between them. This CDR3 spans 13 amino acids. Per the germline V gene, CDR1 is SGHVS and CDR2 is FQNEAQ. The CDR3 protein is CASSVEVNTEAFF. CDR3 DNA: TGTGCCAGCAGCGTGGAAGTGAACACTGAAGCTTTCTTT.

In this sample, this clonotype turned up many times. The chain uses TRBV12-3 or TRBV12-4 and TRBJ1-6; maybe TRBD1 (5 bases). The CDR3 spans 15 residues. Deletions cut 6 bases from V and 3 bases from J, with 12 bases between. The CDR3 DNA reads as TGTGCCAGCAGCCTAACCGGGGGCTATAATTCACCCCTCCACTTT. Amino acid sequence: CASSLTGGYNSPLHF.

As regards this clonotype: A read error may explain this, as a much larger clone is one base away. J is TRBJ1-1 and V is TRBV7-9; possibly TRBD1 for D (6 bases). The CDR3 length is 12 residues. The germline V gene encodes CDR1 SEHNR and CDR2 FQNEAQ (reference sequence). V lost 5 bases and J lost 7, with 11 bases in between. CDR3 residues: CASSPQGGEAFF. CDR3 sequence (DNA): TGTGCCAGCAGCCCACAGGGAGGTGAAGCTTTCTTT.

In this sample, this clonotype turned up many times. The rearrangement uses TRBV3-1 and TRBJ2-5, with D perhaps TRBD1 (5 bases). Germline V gene data show CDR1 as LGHDT and CDR2 as YNNKEL (reference sequence). The CDR3 runs to 14 residues. The ends were cut back, 1 base at V and 4 bases at J, with 10 bases in the middle. The CDR3 sequence is CASSQGLGVETQYF. CDR3 nucleotides: TGTGCCAGCAGCCAAGGGCTAGGGGTAGAGACCCAGTACTTC.

This clonotype was observed at least ten times. The chain links TRBV5-1 to TRBJ2-6, with D perhaps matching TRBD2 (6 bases). Trimming left V 3 bases short and J 5 bases short, with 15 bases between. This CDR3 comprises 16 residues. The germline gives CDR1 SGHRS, CDR2 YFSETQ. The CDR3 nucleotides are TGCGCCAGCAGCTGGACGTCTGGGGGGAGGGCCAACGTCCTGACTTTC. Its protein is CASSWTSGGRANVLTF.

The sample holds many counts of this clonotype. V is TRBV5-1 and J is TRBJ2-7; 10 bases align to TRBD1. The CDR3 is 16 residues long. V lost 4 bases, J lost 3 bases, and 10 bases stayed unmatched. From germline, CDR1 is SGHRS and CDR2 YFSETQ. The DNA for the CDR3 is TGCGCCAGCAGCACCAGACAGGGGGCAGCAAGCTACGAGCAGTACTTC. The encoded protein is CASSTRQGAASYEQYF.

This clonotype was counted at least ten times. The genes are TRBV4-2 and TRBJ2-3; 9 bases agree with TRBD2. Germline V gives CDR1 LGHNA, CDR2 YNFKEQ. With V trimmed by 0 bases and J by 4 bases, 2 bases remained unmatched. The CDR3 is 15 residues long. CDR3 DNA sequence: TGTGCCAGCAGCCAAGAGCGGGGGGGCCCAGATACGCAGTATTTT. It specifies CASSQERGGPDTQYF.

V usage is TRBV5-1 and J usage is TRBJ1-1; D ambiguous. This CDR3 has 17 residues. V lost 5 bases to trimming and J lost 0 bases, with 20 bases between them. Per the germline V gene, CDR1 is SGHRS and CDR2 is YFSETQ. The CDR3 coding sequence is TGCGCCAGCAGTCTGGGCAGTGGGCGGCAGATGAACACTGAAGCTTTCTTT. Translated: CASSLGSGRQMNTEAFF.

This clonotype showed up many times. The chain couples TRBV20-1 to TRBJ1-1; the D gene is possibly TRBD1 (5 bases). The CDR3 extends over 13 amino acids. CDR1 is DFQATT and CDR2 is SNEGSKA in the germline V gene (reference sequence). The V and J ends lost 6 bases and 3 bases respectively, with 14 bases between them. This CDR3 is CSALAGGHTEAFF. The CDR3 coding sequence is TGCAGTGCCCTGGCGGGGGGTCACACTGAAGCTTTCTTT.

This clonotype was counted ten times or more. The chain carries TRBV20-1 and TRBJ1-2; a possible D gene is TRBD1 (5 bases). This CDR3 comprises 17 residues. Trimming pared 1 base from V and 3 bases from J, leaving 21 bases between. Germline V gene sequence: CDR1 DFQATT, CDR2 SNEGSKA (reference sequence). CDR3 nucleotide sequence: TGCAGTGCTAGAGTCCCCCCAGGGTCGGGTTCTGACTATGGCTACACCTTC. Residues: CSARVPPGSGSDYGYTF.

There are many counts of this clonotype. The rearrangement uses TRBV4-1 and TRBJ1-6; D call uncertain. The CDR3 is 13 residues long. The germline CDR1 and CDR2 sequences are MGHRA and YSYEKL. The V end was cut by 1 base, the J end by 14 bases, with 12 bases between. CDR3 in amino acids: CASSQVRFWSLHF. In DNA form, the CDR3 reads TGCGCCAGCAGCCAAGTGCGGTTTTGGTCCCTCCACTTT.

There are many counts of this clonotype. This chain connects TRBV5-1 to TRBJ2-1; TRBD1 matches at 9 bases. Germline values: CDR1 SGHRS, CDR2 YFSETQ. The CDR3 runs to 15 residues. Losses at the gene ends were 0 bases for V and 6 bases for J; bases not matched to a gene: 4. As DNA, the CDR3 is TGCGCCAGCAGCTTGGTGACAGGGGGACTCAATGAGCAGTTCTTC. Translating it yields CASSLVTGGLNEQFF.

There are many counts of this clonotype. The chain links TRBV7-9 to TRBJ2-7; 9 bases line up with TRBD1. This CDR3 is 15 amino acids long. The germline V gene has CDR1 SEHNR and CDR2 FQNEAQ (reference sequence). Losses at the gene ends were 3 bases for V and 1 base for J; bases not matched to a gene: 4. CDR3 residues: CASSFGQGWSYEQYF. CDR3 DNA sequence: TGTGCCAGCAGCTTTGGACAGGGGTGGTCCTACGAGCAGTACTTC. Using reference TRBV7-9 and TRBJ2-7 for the parts outside the CDR3, the full variable domain is DTGVSQNPRHKITKRGQNVTFRCDPISEHNRLYWYRQTLGQGPEFLTYFQNEAQLEKSRLLSDRFSAERPKGSFSTLEIQRTEQGDSAMYLCASSFGQGWSYEQYFGPGTRLTVT.

This clonotype was recorded at least ten times. The chain employs TRBV29-1 and TRBJ2-5; weak D call: TRBD2 (6 bases). The CDR3 is 15 amino acids. Germline V gene sequence: CDR1 SQVTM, CDR2 ANQGSEA. Between the trimmed V and J ends, which lost 3 bases and 5 bases, there was a span of 19 bases. CDR3 region: CSVDGGVTLKETQYF. Here the CDR3 DNA reads TGCAGCGTTGACGGAGGGGTTACCTTGAAGGAGACCCAGTACTTC.

Many counts were recorded for this clonotype. The genes are TRBV9 and TRBJ1-1; 7 bases are shared with TRBD1. V gave up 5 bases and J gave up 5 bases; unmatched junction bases: 6. This CDR3 spans 13 amino acids. Germline V gene lookup returns CDR1 SGDLS and CDR2 YYNGEE. The CDR3 bases are TGTGCCAGCAGTCTCCCGGGACAGACTGAAGCTTTCTTT. This encodes CASSLPGQTEAFF.

This clonotype was recorded many times. The junction and the germline gene differ at one end; a read error may be behind it. The V and J genes are TRBV12-3 or TRBV12-4 and TRBJ1-3; D uncertain. This CDR3 region has 12 residues. CDR3 bases: TGTGCCAGCAGTTTAGTTAGCACAGAGCTCGGTTTT. This encodes CASSLVSTELGF.

This clonotype was recorded at least ten times. This sequence joins TRBV20-1 and TRBJ2-3; 10 nucleotides match TRBD1. The CDR3 sequence is 14 residues long. V trimming: 5 bases; J trimming: 3 bases; junction bases outside the gene matches: 5. Germline CDR1 DFQATT, CDR2 SNEGSKA (reference sequence). The CDR3 nucleotides read TGCAGTGCTCATCCGGGACAGGGGACAGATACGCAGTATTTT. Translating gives CSAHPGQGTDTQYF.

This clonotype was recorded many times. The gene calls are TRBV7-3 and TRBJ2-5; TRBD1 matches at 8 bases. Germline V lookup: CDR1 SGHTA, CDR2 FQGTGA. V shed 3 bases and J 1 base; nucleotides not matched to a gene: 16. The CDR3 runs to 19 residues. The CDR3 DNA is TGTGCCAGCAGCTTGAACCATGGTCCCGGGACAGGATCCCAAGAGACCCAGTACTTC. As protein: CASSLNHGPGTGSQETQYF. Using reference TRBV7-3 and TRBJ2-5 for the parts outside the CDR3, the full variable domain is GAGVSQTPSNKVTEKGKYVELRCDPISGHTALYWYRQSLGQGPEFLIYFQGTGAADDSGLPNDRFFAVRPEGSVSTLKIQRTERGDSAVYLCASSLNHGPGTGSQETQYFGPGTRLLVL.